Below, 25 T cell receptor beta chains from the same sample are listed, as sequenced in a study of human T cells and chemical hapten exposure. TCRdb re-called the RACE reads with MiXCR, one entry per CDR3 protein. The table lists fewer than 100,000 distinct CDR3 sequences, 9.3% of them singletons. Time point described: patch test 2, 6 weeks after DPC sensitization. Documented treatment: therapeutic diphenylcyclopropenone sensitization with weekly scalp DPC. Sequences were derived from whole blood, sampled in connection with sensitization to the hapten diphenylcyclopropenone (DPC). The source of these receptors is a woman aged 40-49 years with alopecia areata. Some clones in this sample may be carry-over from other donors' samples.

This clonotype was detected ten times or more. The rearrangement links TRBV7-9 to TRBJ1-2, with D tentatively TRBD1 (5 bases). Germline CDR1 is SEHNR and CDR2 is FQNEAQ (reference sequence). Trimming shortened V by 5 bases and J by 2 bases, and 27 bases separated the two germline ends. The CDR3 loop spans 19 amino acids. CDR3 in amino acids: CASSTTYAGLDSGNYGYTF. In DNA form, the CDR3 reads TGTGCCAGCAGCACAACATACGCGGGGCTGGACTCAGGGAACTATGGCTACACCTTC. Full variable domain (missing parts from reference TRBV7-9 and TRBJ1-2): DTGVSQNPRHKITKRGQNVTFRCDPISEHNRLYWYRQTLGQGPEFLTYFQNEAQLEKSRLLSDRFSAERPKGSFSTLEIQRTEQGDSAMYLCASSTTYAGLDSGNYGYTFGSGTRLTVV.

As for this clonotype: A read error is possible here, since a much larger clone lies one base away. The rearrangement links TRBV7-2 to TRBJ2-3; TRBD2 agrees at 9 bases. Germline V lookup: CDR1 SGHTA, CDR2 FQGNSA. CDR3 length: 16 amino acids. The CDR3 here is CANSSERVAGEDTQYF. As DNA, the CDR3 is TGTGCCAACAGCTCCGAACGGGTAGCGGGAGAAGATACGCAGTATTTT.

This chain connects TRBV29-1 to TRBJ2-7; 11 nucleotides agree with TRBD2. The germline V gene encodes CDR1 SQVTM and CDR2 ANQGSEA. J gave up 3 bases and V 7 bases, and 8 bases lay outside the gene matches. There are 14 residues in the CDR3. CDR3 loop: CSGTSGSSNYEQYF. Here the CDR3 DNA reads TGCAGCGGTACTAGCGGGAGCTCTAACTACGAGCAGTACTTC.

This clonotype was observed a few times. CDR3 residues: CASSQADRGSTEAFF. The CDR3 bases are TGCGCCAGCAGCCAAGCTGACAGGGGGTCCACTGAAGCTTTCTTT. The V gene is TRBV4-1, the J gene TRBJ1-1, with 9 bases identical to TRBD1. The length of the CDR3 is 15 residues. CDR1 is MGHRA, CDR2 YSYEKL, per germline. The V segment lost 1 base and the J segment 4 bases; nucleotides outside the gene matches: 4.

This clonotype was seen only a few times. The CDR3 region has the DNA TGTGCCAGCAGTTTACAGGGGGTGGTCTACGAGCAGTACTTC. This codes for CASSLQGVVYEQYF. The chain couples TRBV28 to TRBJ2-7; 7 nucleotides agree with TRBD1. Trimming cost V 2 bases and J 3 bases; bases outside gene matches: 4. From germline, CDR1 is MDHEN and CDR2 SYDVKM. The CDR3 consists of 14 residues.

This clonotype has just one count. The chain joins TRBV29-1 to TRBJ1-1; D is undetermined. The CDR3 runs to 11 residues. The V and J ends lost 7 bases and 5 bases respectively, with 11 bases between them. The germline V gene has CDR1 SQVTM and CDR2 ANQGSEA. The CDR3 loop reads CSALRGTEAFF. In DNA form, the CDR3 reads TGCAGCGCTCTACGCGGGACTGAAGCTTTCTTT.

Only a few counts were recorded for this clonotype. V and J are TRBV9 and TRBJ2-2; 7 nucleotides match TRBD1. Germline lookup yields CDR1 SGDLS and CDR2 YYNGEE. The CDR3 has 15 residues. Losses at the gene ends were 1 base for V and 6 bases for J; bases not matched to a gene: 6. The CDR3 nucleotides are TGTGCCAGCAGCGTATCCACAGGGGAAGCCGGGGAGCTGTTTTTT. It codes for CASSVSTGEAGELFF.

With regard to this clonotype: A single base separates this from a much larger clone, so it may be a read error. The J gene is TRBJ2-7, the V gene TRBV4-2; D gene uncertain. Germline loops: CDR1 LGHNA, CDR2 YNFKEQ. This CDR3 has 13 residues. The CDR3 DNA reads as TGTGTCAGCAGCCAAGACCCAACCTACGAGCAGTACTTC. Its protein is CVSSQDPTYEQYF.

This clonotype was observed a few times. The chain links TRBV2 to TRBJ2-3, with TRBD2 matching 7 bases. Germline-derived CDR1 and CDR2 are SNHLY and FYNNEI. The CDR3 is 15 amino acids. With V trimmed by 4 bases and J by 0 bases, 4 bases remained unmatched. In DNA form, the CDR3 reads TGTGCCAGCAGTGCCCAGCGGGGAAGCACAGATACGCAGTATTTT. Translating it yields CASSAQRGSTDTQYF.

This clonotype was counted at least ten times. This chain uses TRBV15 with TRBJ1-3; D not certain. This CDR3 contains 12 residues. V was pared by 0 bases and J by 8 bases, with 5 bases between. The germline V gene encodes CDR1 LNHNV and CDR2 YYDKDF (reference sequence). The CDR3 DNA is TGTGCCACCAGCAGAGAACGAGACACCATATATTTT. Translating gives CATSRERDTIYF.

There are many counts of this clonotype. The J gene is TRBJ2-2, the V gene TRBV6-1; 13 bases map to TRBD2. V was pared by 7 bases and J by 7 bases, with 9 bases of the junction left unmatched. The germline CDR1 and CDR2 sequences are MNHNS and SASEGT. The CDR3 runs 16 residues. DNA for the CDR3: TGTGCCAGCACCGCTCGGACTAGCGGGAGTCTCGGGGAGCTGTTTTTT. As protein: CASTARTSGSLGELFF.

This clonotype has at least ten counts. The CDR3 bases are TGCGCCAGCAGCCTTGGACAGGGGAGCAATGAGCAGTTCTTC. Translation: CASSLGQGSNEQFF. The chain uses TRBV5-1 and TRBJ2-1, with 9 bases identical to TRBD1. J gave up 6 bases and V 4 bases, and 5 bases lay outside the gene matches. CDR1 SGHRS and CDR2 YFSETQ come from the germline V gene. The CDR3 length is 14 residues.

This clonotype was recorded a few times. This chain joins TRBV28 and TRBJ1-6, with D maybe TRBD1 (5 bases). There are 17 residues in the CDR3. From germline, CDR1 is MDHEN and CDR2 SYDVKM. V lost 1 base and J 0 bases, leaving 10 bases between the germline ends. The CDR3 sequence is CASSLYRQGSYNSPLHF. The CDR3 DNA reads as TGTGCCAGCAGTTTATACAGGCAGGGCTCCTATAATTCACCCCTCCACTTT.

Judged by abundance, this clonotype is large (0.1 to 1%). The chain combines TRBV28 with TRBJ1-1, with D hard to call. The CDR3 totals 14 residues. V gave up 2 bases and J gave up 4 bases, with 11 bases separating them. Germline CDR1 is MDHEN and CDR2 is SYDVKM. DNA of the CDR3: TGTGCCAGCAGTTTACGAAGTAGGGCCACTGAAGCTTTCTTT. Protein product: CASSLRSRATEAFF.

There are many counts of this clonotype. The V and J genes are TRBV5-4 and TRBJ2-1; D not resolved. The CDR3 runs 12 residues. Germline CDR1 SGHNT, CDR2 YYREEE (reference sequence). Between the trimmed V and J ends, which lost 4 bases and 4 bases, there was a span of 6 bases. This CDR3 is CASSTQYNEQFF. DNA of the CDR3: TGTGCCAGCAGCACTCAGTACAATGAGCAGTTCTTC.

The gene calls are TRBV6-1 and TRBJ1-6; D possibly corresponds to TRBD1 (6 bases). V lost 6 bases, J lost 3 bases, and 12 bases lay in between. Germline V CDR1 and CDR2: MNHNS, SASEGT. The CDR3 is 15 amino acids. CDR3 residues: CASRDRQVYNSPLHF. The DNA of the CDR3 is TGTGCCAGCAGAGATCGACAGGTCTATAATTCACCCCTCCACTTT.

This clonotype was detected only a few times. The V and J genes are TRBV6-2 or TRBV6-3 and TRBJ2-3; TRBD1 matches at 7 bases. CDR3 size: 15 residues. Germline V gene data show CDR1 as MNHEY and CDR2 as SVGEGT. Trimming cost V 6 bases and J 0 bases; bases outside gene matches: 6. The CDR3, as DNA: TGTGCCAGCAGCCCAGGGGGACCTAGCACAGATACGCAGTATTTT. It is translated as CASSPGGPSTDTQYF.

This clonotype was seen only a few times. The chain joins TRBV12-3 or TRBV12-4 to TRBJ2-3; no reliable D call. This CDR3 comprises 15 residues. Trimming took off 0 bases at V and 0 bases at J, with 7 bases between the two ends. The CDR3 sequence is CASSLALFSTDTQYF. The CDR3, as DNA: TGTGCCAGCAGTTTAGCACTATTTAGCACAGATACGCAGTATTTT.

This clonotype was seen repeatedly, ten times or more. The rearrangement uses TRBV7-2 and TRBJ2-3, with D perhaps given as TRBD1 or TRBD2 (5 bases each). CDR1 SGHTA and CDR2 FQGNSA come from the germline V gene. The V end lost 2 bases, the J end lost 2 bases, and 14 bases lay between the germline ends. The CDR3 totals 16 residues. CDR3 DNA: TGTGCCAGCAGCTTAAGGTCCGGGGCGGTCACAGATACGCAGTATTTT. Its protein is CASSLRSGAVTDTQYF.

This clonotype was counted only a few times. The chain has TRBV29-1 and TRBJ2-7; tentative D call: TRBD1 (5 bases). V lost 4 bases, J lost 7 bases, and 14 bases lay in between. Germline assignment: CDR1 SQVTM and CDR2 ANQGSEA. The CDR3 is made up of 12 amino acids. The CDR3 region is CSVGNQGREQYF. The CDR3 region has the DNA TGCAGCGTTGGGAACCAGGGAAGAGAGCAGTACTTC.

This clonotype showed up many times. The chain recombines TRBV11-2 with TRBJ2-1; D is ambiguous. The CDR3 consists of 11 residues. V was pared by 3 bases and J by 7 bases, with 4 bases between. Germline CDR1 is SGHAT and CDR2 is FQNNGV. The CDR3: CASSLLNEQFF. In DNA form, the CDR3 reads TGTGCCAGCAGCTTGCTAAATGAGCAGTTCTTC. The variable domain in full, completed from reference TRBV11-2 and TRBJ2-1, reads EAGVAQSPRYKIIEKRQSVAFWCNPISGHATLYWYQQILGQGPKLLIQFQNNGVVDDSQLPKDRFSAERLKGVDSTLKIQPAKLEDSAVYLCASSLLNEQFFGPGTRLTVL.

There are a few counts of this clonotype. The chain uses TRBV6-6 and TRBJ2-5; 7 positions match TRBD1. CDR1 and CDR2 (germline): MNHNY, SVGAGI (reference sequence). This CDR3 is 13 amino acids long. Germline trimming cut 6 bases from V and 4 bases from J; bases unmatched to any gene: 5. The CDR3 DNA follows: TGTGCCAGCAGGACAGGGAGCGTAGAGACCCAGTACTTC. It codes for CASRTGSVETQYF.

The chain is built from TRBV19 and TRBJ2-6; tentative D call: TRBD1 (7 bases). Germline CDR1 LNHDA, CDR2 SQIVND (reference sequence). The CDR3 runs to 19 residues. The CDR3 loop reads CATSPRAGGIRSGANVLTF. The CDR3 coding sequence is TGTGCAACTAGCCCCCGGGCAGGGGGAATCCGCTCTGGGGCCAACGTCCTGACTTTC.

The chain combines TRBV11-2 with TRBJ2-3; D is uncertain. The CDR3 is made up of 16 amino acids. Germline CDR1 is SGHAT and CDR2 is FQNNGV. V lost 1 base and J 1 base, leaving 12 bases between the germline ends. DNA for the CDR3: TGTGCCAGCAGCTTAGGCTTGGTACGGGGCACAGATACGCAGTATTTT. Encoded protein: CASSLGLVRGTDTQYF.

This clonotype was recorded at least ten times. The J gene is TRBJ1-1, the V gene TRBV12-5; 7 nucleotides agree with TRBD1. J was trimmed by 3 bases and V by 0 bases; bases with no gene match: 4. Looked up from germline, CDR1 is LGHNT and CDR2 is FRNRAP. This CDR3 has 15 amino acids. In DNA form, the CDR3 reads TGTGCTAGTGGTTTGGTACAAGGGGGCCACACTGAAGCTTTCTTT. Its translation is CASGLVQGGHTEAFF.